This entry is about one T cell receptor beta chain. As originally analysed: Estimates of nucleated cell counts were drawn from the amplification of reference gene primers. TCRdb's table, derived via immunoSEQ multiplex PCR, lists solely in-frame clones and lacks some. V and J calls and clone size are as listed in that table; D and trimming were resolved from the DNA. The table lists about 160,000 clones, roughly nine tenths of them singletons. This entry belongs to a study of blood T cell repertoires in COVID-19. Study details: There were acute and convalescent COVID-19 samples, and they came from the United States, Italy and Spain. Sample material is recorded as cDNA or gDNA derived from T cells, B-cell-depleted T cells, or PBMCs.

CDR1 is LGHDT and CDR2 is YNNKEL in the germline V gene (reference sequence). V lost 2 bases, J lost 3 bases, and 5 bases stayed unmatched. The CDR3 runs 15 residues. Sequencing was carried out using peripheral blood. The source of this sequence is a woman between 70 and 85 years old with acute or convalescent COVID-19. The chain has TRBV3-1 (or the pseudogene TRBV3-2) and TRBJ2-5; TRBD2 matches 8 bases. In DNA, the CDR3 is TGTGCCAGCAGCCAAAACGGGAGGGCCGAAGAGACCCAGTACTTC. Translated, it gives CASSQNGRAEETQYF.